Listed below are T cell receptor beta chains from one sample, sequenced in a study of blood T cells in healthy people across ages. One entry per CDR3 protein, called by TCRdb with MiXCR from the 5' RACE reads. The sample carries nearly 800,000 distinct CDR3 sequences, 25% recorded once. Separately, the same data were catalogued under a study of T cells of mothers and their children.

What was sequenced was blood. Source of these receptors: a boy younger than 18 in good health. Both conserved end residues are part of each CDR3. A D gene is named only where the DNA matches it firmly. Clone sizes are given selectively: once, few, many, or a class where the clone is expanded.

v_call: TRBV12-3/TRBV12-4
j_call: TRBJ2-5
d_call: NA
clone_size: NA
cdr3_nt: TGTGCCAGCAGTTTAGGGGCAGCTCGCCAAGAGACCCAGTACTTC
cdr3_aa: CASSLGAARQETQYF

v_call: TRBV20-1
j_call: TRBJ2-3
d_call: NA
clone_size: many
cdr3_nt: TGCAGTGCTCCCATGCCGTACACGCAGTATTTT
cdr3_aa: CSAPMPYTQYF

v_call: TRBV5-1
j_call: TRBJ2-7
d_call: NA
clone_size: NA
cdr3_nt: TGCGCCAGCAGCCCGGACGGAGGTCGGTCCTACGAGCAGTACTTC
cdr3_aa: CASSPDGGRSYEQYF

v_call: TRBV5-1
j_call: TRBJ1-3
d_call: NA
clone_size: NA
cdr3_nt: TGCGCCAGCAGCCCGGACGGACTCAACTCTGGAAACACCATATATTTT
cdr3_aa: CASSPDGLNSGNTIYF

v_call: TRBV5-1
j_call: TRBJ2-7
d_call: NA
clone_size: many
cdr3_nt: TGCGCCAGCAGCACAGACAGGTCCTACGAGCAGTACTTC
cdr3_aa: CASSTDRSYEQYF

v_call: TRBV7-9
j_call: TRBJ1-3
d_call: NA
clone_size: NA
cdr3_nt: TGTGCCTCGTTGGGTAGGGGCGGCTCTGGAAACACCATATATTTT
cdr3_aa: CASLGRGGSGNTIYF

v_call: TRBV20-1
j_call: TRBJ2-5
d_call: NA
clone_size: NA
cdr3_nt: TGCAGTGCTCGCCGGGACTTTGAGACCCAGTACTTC
cdr3_aa: CSARRDFETQYF

v_call: TRBV4-3
j_call: TRBJ2-6
d_call: NA
clone_size: NA
cdr3_nt: TGCGCCAGCAGCCAAGATGTGGGGCGTGGGGCCAACGTCCTGACTTTC
cdr3_aa: CASSQDVGRGANVLTF

v_call: TRBV7-9
j_call: TRBJ2-3
d_call: TRBD2
clone_size: NA
cdr3_nt: TGTGCCAGCAGTGAGCGGGAGGTATGGGATACGCAGTATTTT
cdr3_aa: CASSEREVWDTQYF

v_call: TRBV4-3
j_call: TRBJ2-5
d_call: NA
clone_size: NA
cdr3_nt: TGCGCCAGCAGCCAAGGAAGGGGGGACCAAGAGACCCAGTACTTC
cdr3_aa: CASSQGRGDQETQYF